The 10 T cell receptor beta chains in this list originate from one sample, sequenced in a study of a mutant IDH1 vaccine in newly diagnosed glioma. Documented time point: week 35, safety follow-up. Alongside topical imiquimod, each dose of vaccine comprised 300 ug of mutant IDH1 20-mer peptide. These receptors have no identified antigens. TCRdb keeps only in-frame clones here, not all; method: immunoSEQ multiplex PCR. The profile shows about 54,000 clones, about 86% of them singletons. The sample was PBMCs, taken from a glioma patient whose treatment included an IDH1 peptide vaccine. These receptors were taken from a man aged 40-55 years with glioma.

The chain carries TRBV23-1 and TRBJ2-7; D remains ambiguous. TRBV23-1 is flagged as an ORF with uncertain function. The CDR3 totals 15 residues. V lost 7 bases to trimming and J lost 0 bases, with 16 bases between them. CDR3 amino acids: CASKGPEITSYEQYF. DNA of the CDR3: TGCGCCAGCAAGGGTCCGGAGATCACCTCCTACGAGCAGTACTTC.

The chain couples TRBV6-4 to TRBJ1-2, with 9 nucleotides matching TRBD1. CDR3 length: 15 residues. The trim removed 3 bases at V and 4 bases at J, leaving 6 bases unmatched. Germline loops: CDR1 MRHNA, CDR2 SNTAGT. For the CDR3, the DNA is TGTGCCAGCAGTGAGGAGGGACAGGGAATCTATGGCTACACCTTC. It specifies CASSEEGQGIYGYTF.

The chain links TRBV4-2 to TRBJ2-1, with a weak D call TRBD1 (5 bases). The CDR3 loop spans 15 amino acids. The germline V and J ends were trimmed by 4 bases and 5 bases, with 15 bases remaining between them. Germline loops: CDR1 LGHNA, CDR2 YNFKEQ. This CDR3 reads CASSPQGQGDNEQFF. The CDR3 nucleotides are TGTGCCAGCAGCCCACAAGGCCAAGGGGACAATGAGCAGTTCTTC.

The CDR3 protein is CSVGTSGYEQYF. As DNA, the CDR3 is TGCAGCGTTGGGACTAGCGGATACGAGCAGTACTTC. The chain couples TRBV29-1 to TRBJ2-7, with 10 bases aligning to TRBD2. Per the germline V gene, CDR1 is SQVTM and CDR2 is ANQGSEA. CDR3 length equals 12 residues. The J segment lost 4 bases and the V segment lost 4 bases, leaving 1 base of the junction unmatched.

In this sample, this clone turned up once. This chain links TRBV6-5 with TRBJ1-2, with D unresolved. In germline, CDR1 is MNHEY, CDR2 SVGAGI. V was cut by 0 bases and J by 0 bases, with 11 bases left in between. This CDR3 spans 16 amino acids. CDR3 region: CASSYSGLAPNYGYTF. For the CDR3, the DNA is TGTGCCAGCAGTTACTCCGGGTTGGCCCCTAACTATGGCTACACCTTC.

The CDR3 nucleotides are TGTGCCAGTAGTATCAGAACTAGCGGGAGCTCCGTAGCCAAAAACATTCAGTACTTC. This gives the protein CASSIRTSGSSVAKNIQYF. The chain couples TRBV19 to TRBJ2-4; the match to TRBD2 covers 11 bases. With V trimmed by 3 bases and J by 0 bases, 10 bases remained unmatched. Germline CDR1 and CDR2: LNHDA and SQIVND (reference sequence). This CDR3 contains 19 residues.

The rearrangement links TRBV6-6 to TRBJ1-1; D not certain. This CDR3 is 13 amino acids long. V was cut by 4 bases and J by 1 base, with 7 bases left in between. Germline V gives CDR1 MNHNY, CDR2 SVGAGI (reference sequence). CDR3 sequence (DNA): TGTGCCAGCAGTTTAAAAGCGAACACTGAAGCTTTCTTT. Protein sequence: CASSLKANTEAFF.

The chain couples TRBV6-6 to TRBJ2-4, with D possibly matching TRBD1 (5 bases). V was cut by 2 bases and J by 6 bases, with 17 bases left in between. The CDR3 covers 16 residues. The germline V gene has CDR1 MNHNY and CDR2 SVGAGI (reference sequence). For the CDR3, the DNA is TGTGCCAGCAGTTACCCCAGGGTAGGGGATAGAAACATTCAGTACTTC. Its protein is CASSYPRVGDRNIQYF.

This clone was seen just once. This sequence joins TRBV28 and TRBJ2-3; 7 bases match TRBD2. This CDR3 is 15 amino acids long. CDR1 MDHEN and CDR2 SYDVKM come from the germline V gene. The trim removed 5 bases at V and 5 bases at J, leaving 10 bases unmatched. CDR3 sequence (DNA): TGTGCCAGCAGTCTAGCGGAATCACGAGGAGATACGCAGTATTTT. This gives the protein CASSLAESRGDTQYF.

The chain carries TRBV4-1 and TRBJ2-3; 8 positions agree with TRBD2. Germline values: CDR1 MGHRA, CDR2 YSYEKL. Trimming at V came to 4 bases and at J to 0 bases, leaving 15 bases not matched to a gene. The CDR3 has 19 residues. CDR3 DNA: TGCGCCAGCAGCCGTTGGGCCACTAGCGGACGGGAAAGCACAGATACGCAGTATTTT. Translation gives CASSRWATSGRESTDTQYF.